The rows below give T cell receptor beta chains drawn from one sample of a study of blood T cell repertoires in COVID-19. Using immunoSEQ multiplex PCR, the repertoire was profiled, and TCRdb retains in-frame clones only, with some absent. This table holds about 280,000 clones, 90% found once. The sequenced sample was PBMCs or T cells enriched from blood (not recorded which). The source is a woman aged 18-30 years with acute COVID-19. Each CDR3 is given with its conserved first and last residue. A D gene is named only where the DNA matches it firmly. The size entry is marked missing in some rows and otherwise reads once, few, many or a size class.

D	V	J	size	DNA	CDR3
TRBD1	TRBV12-5	TRBJ1-5	-	TGTGCTAGTGGTAGACAGGGGGCTTTTGGGCAGCCCCAGCATTTT	CASGRQGAFGQPQHF
TRBD1	TRBV28	TRBJ1-1	-	TGTGCCAGCAGTTCTCCGACACGACAGGGGGTCACTGAAGCTTTCTTT	CASSSPTRQGVTEAFF
-	TRBV6-5	TRBJ1-1	-	TGTGCCAGCAGCCGCACGCGGCGGGGCACTGAAGCTTTCTTT	CASSRTRRGTEAFF
-	TRBV23-1	TRBJ1-2	once	TGCGCCAGCAGTCAATCATCTCGCGCAGGGCTTGGCTACACCTTC	CASSQSSRAGLGYTF
TRBD2	TRBV30	TRBJ2-1	-	TGTGCCTGGAGTGTAGGACTAGCCGGCGAGCAGTTCTTC	CAWSVGLAGEQFF
-	TRBV5-1	TRBJ1-1	-	TGCGCCAGCAGCGCGTCCGGGACAATGAACACTGAAGCTTTCTTT	CASSASGTMNTEAFF
TRBD1	TRBV6-5	TRBJ1-5	-	TGTGCCAGCAGGGGACAGGGGAGGCAGCCCCAGCATTTT	CASRGQGRQPQHF
TRBD1	TRBV5-6	TRBJ1-1	-	TGTGCCAGCAGCTTCGTTACAGGGGGCGGGACTGAAGCTTTCTTT	CASSFVTGGGTEAFF
-	TRBV20-1	TRBJ2-7	-	TGCAGTGCTAGTCCCACCCGAGGCAGCTCCTACGAGCAGTACTTC	CSASPTRGSSYEQYF
TRBD1	TRBV28	TRBJ1-2	-	TGTGCCAGCAGTTCCCCGGGACAGAATATCCATGGCTACACCTTC	CASSSPGQNIHGYTF
TRBD2	TRBV7-2	TRBJ2-1	-	TGTGCCAGCAGCTTCAGCGGGAGTATAGTTTACAATGAGCAGTTCTTC	CASSFSGSIVYNEQFF
-	TRBV6-5	TRBJ1-1	-	TGTGCCAGCAGTTACACAGAGAACACTGAAGCTTTCTTT	CASSYTENTEAFF
TRBD2	TRBV4-1	TRBJ2-1	-	TGCGCCAGCAGCCAGGGAAGCGGGAGGCGGGACAATGAGCAGTTCTTC	CASSQGSGRRDNEQFF
-	TRBV3-1/TRBV3-2	TRBJ2-7	-	TGTGCCAGCAGCCAAGAACAAAGACACACCCGGGAGCAGTACTTC	CASSQEQRHTREQYF
-	TRBV11-2	TRBJ1-2	-	TGTGCCAGCAGCTTAGATCGGGAGGGAGTCTATGGCTACACCTTC	CASSLDREGVYGYTF
TRBD2	TRBV6-4	TRBJ2-1	-	TGTGCCAGCAGGAAGGAGCGGGAGGGTCAAGATGAGCAGTTCTTC	CASRKEREGQDEQFF